The source of this T cell receptor (beta chain) is a study of early T cells in non-severe SARS-CoV-2 infection (dated by TCRdb to the early 2020s). About the full investigation: Because TCR sequencing relied on bulk RNA taken from unsorted whole blood, pairing of alpha and beta chains was not possible.

What the work shows at the level of the full study, not this receptor alone: VDJdb matching was skewed toward anti-spike CD8 responses, so virus-specific expansions were likely underestimated and private and CD4 specificities were missed.

Receptors were amplified or captured by 5' RACE. For sequencing, a NextSeq 500 was employed. In the TCR library protocol, unique molecular identifiers were attached to individual cDNA molecules to correct for PCR bias and sequencing error. Sequencing covered both TCR alpha and beta chains, and within each sample the abundances of alpha and beta sequences were tightly co-correlated. In the original analysis: Decombinator V4 was used to perform V gene, J gene and CDR3 annotation of TCR sequences. TCRs were defined as expanded if a significant change between any two time points was detected under a Poisson model with p below 0.0001. TCR abundances were normalised to the total number of TCRs sequenced in each sample and reported as counts per million. MAIT TCRs were defined by TRAV1-2 paired with TRAJ12, TRAJ20 or TRAJ33, and iNKT TCRs by TRAV10 paired with TRAJ18. A search of VDJdb, accessed on 1 November 2021, was run for TCRs annotated to CMV, EBV and SARS-CoV-2, with TCRs annotated for multiple antigens excluded. The public reads were reprocessed in TCRdb via fastp at Q25 and MiXCR, keeping in-frame beta chains. Under each unique CDR3 protein, matching rows form one entry showing the most common genes and DNA. The V and J calls were not made by the authors but by TCRdb's processing. Within this sample are some 64,000 distinct CDR3 sequences, with roughly 10% of them counted one time only. The ten largest clonotypes hold about a sixth of the sample.

The V end loses 4 bases and the J end loses 5 bases, and a stretch of 9 bases separates them. The germline V gene yields ENHRY for CDR1 and SYGVKD for CDR2. Including cysteine and phenylalanine, the CDR3 has 12 amino acids. Only the CDR3 DNA is retained, 36 bases long and in frame from the first base. This clonotype was picked up many times. Its cognate antigen has yet to be identified. Qualities for individual bases were not recorded, and no much larger clone is one base off. This was a case-control study nested in a cohort of healthcare workers in London, UK, who had nasopharyngeal swab PCR tests and blood samples taken every week. Between 23 and 31 March 2020, the week of the UK lockdown, healthcare workers were enrolled and then followed up weekly for as long as 16 weeks.

This TCR derives from an adult who was a healthcare worker with PCR-confirmed SARS-CoV-2 infection or an uninfected control (not recorded which). The input for sequencing was whole blood, taken at baseline. Recombination connected TRBV10-3 to TRBJ2-7; no D gene call is confident. In nucleotide form, the sequence is TGTGCCATCAGTGTTGTTAAGAACGAGCAGTACTTC. It encodes CAISVVKNEQYF.